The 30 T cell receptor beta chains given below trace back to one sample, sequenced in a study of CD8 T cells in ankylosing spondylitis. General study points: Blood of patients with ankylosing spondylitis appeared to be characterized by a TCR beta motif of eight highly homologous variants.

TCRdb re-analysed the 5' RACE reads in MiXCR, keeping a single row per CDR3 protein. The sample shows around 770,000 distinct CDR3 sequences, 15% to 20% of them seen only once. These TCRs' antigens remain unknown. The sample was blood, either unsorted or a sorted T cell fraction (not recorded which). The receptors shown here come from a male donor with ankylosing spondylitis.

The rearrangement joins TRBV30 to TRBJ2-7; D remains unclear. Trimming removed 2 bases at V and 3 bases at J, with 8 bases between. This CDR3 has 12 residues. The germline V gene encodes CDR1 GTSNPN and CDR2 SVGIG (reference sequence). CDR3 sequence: CAWSLLGYEQYF. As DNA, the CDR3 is TGTGCCTGGAGTCTCCTAGGCTACGAGCAGTACTTC.

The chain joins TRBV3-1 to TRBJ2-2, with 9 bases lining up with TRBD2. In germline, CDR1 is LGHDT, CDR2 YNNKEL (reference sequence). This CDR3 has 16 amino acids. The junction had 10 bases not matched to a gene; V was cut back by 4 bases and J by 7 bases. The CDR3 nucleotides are TGTGCCAGCAGCCCCCGAGTAGCGGGAGAGGGCGGGGAGCTGTTTTTT. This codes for CASSPRVAGEGGELFF.

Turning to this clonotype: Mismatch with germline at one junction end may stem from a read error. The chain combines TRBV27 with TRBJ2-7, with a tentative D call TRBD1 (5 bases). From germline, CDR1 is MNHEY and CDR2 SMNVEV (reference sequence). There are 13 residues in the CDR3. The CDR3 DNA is TGTGCCAGCAGTTTAAGGGGCTCCGACGAGCAGTACTTC. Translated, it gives CASSLRGSDEQYF.

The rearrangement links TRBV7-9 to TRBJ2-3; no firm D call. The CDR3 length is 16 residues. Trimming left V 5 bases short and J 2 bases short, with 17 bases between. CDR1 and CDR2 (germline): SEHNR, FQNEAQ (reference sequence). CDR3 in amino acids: CASSRSLDGYTDTQYF. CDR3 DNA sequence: TGTGCCAGCAGCCGAAGTTTGGACGGGTACACAGATACGCAGTATTTT.

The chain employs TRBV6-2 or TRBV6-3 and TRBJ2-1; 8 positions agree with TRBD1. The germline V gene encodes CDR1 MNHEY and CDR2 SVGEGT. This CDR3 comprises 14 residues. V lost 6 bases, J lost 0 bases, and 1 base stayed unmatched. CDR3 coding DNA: TGTGCCAGCAGGGACAGGGTCTCCTACAATGAGCAGTTCTTC. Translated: CASRDRVSYNEQFF.

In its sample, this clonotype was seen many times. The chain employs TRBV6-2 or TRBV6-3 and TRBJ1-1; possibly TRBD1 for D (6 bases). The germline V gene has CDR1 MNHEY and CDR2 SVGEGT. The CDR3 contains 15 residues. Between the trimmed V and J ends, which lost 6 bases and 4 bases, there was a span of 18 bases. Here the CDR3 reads CASRILRGRSTEAFF. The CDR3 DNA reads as TGTGCCAGCAGGATACTACGGGGGCGTTCCACTGAAGCTTTCTTT.

CDR3 loop: CASSYSPSGSRDTQYF. The DNA for the CDR3 is TGTGCCAGCAGTTACTCTCCTAGCGGGAGTAGGGATACGCAGTATTTT. The chain has TRBV6-5 and TRBJ2-3, with TRBD2 identical over 10 bases. The germline gives CDR1 MNHEY, CDR2 SVGAGI. V trimming: 0 bases; J trimming: 6 bases; junction bases outside the gene matches: 6. The CDR3 consists of 16 residues.

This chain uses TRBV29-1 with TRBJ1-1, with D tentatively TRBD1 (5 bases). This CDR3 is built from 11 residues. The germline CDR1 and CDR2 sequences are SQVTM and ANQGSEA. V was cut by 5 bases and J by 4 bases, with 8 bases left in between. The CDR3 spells CSVQGSTEAFF. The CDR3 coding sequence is TGCAGCGTTCAGGGAAGCACTGAAGCTTTCTTT.

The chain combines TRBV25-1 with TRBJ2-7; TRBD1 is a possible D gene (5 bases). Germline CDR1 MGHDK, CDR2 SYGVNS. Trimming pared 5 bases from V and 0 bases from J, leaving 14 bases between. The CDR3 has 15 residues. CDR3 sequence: CASSKHGQGSYEQYF. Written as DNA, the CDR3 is TGTGCCAGCAGTAAACATGGGCAGGGCTCCTACGAGCAGTACTTC.

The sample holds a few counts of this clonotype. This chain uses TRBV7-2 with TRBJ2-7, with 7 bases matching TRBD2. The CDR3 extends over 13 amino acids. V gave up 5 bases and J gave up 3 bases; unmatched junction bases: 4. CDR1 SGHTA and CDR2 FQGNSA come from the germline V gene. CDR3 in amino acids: CASSPWEGYEQYF. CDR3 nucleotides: TGTGCCAGCAGCCCGTGGGAGGGCTACGAGCAGTACTTC.

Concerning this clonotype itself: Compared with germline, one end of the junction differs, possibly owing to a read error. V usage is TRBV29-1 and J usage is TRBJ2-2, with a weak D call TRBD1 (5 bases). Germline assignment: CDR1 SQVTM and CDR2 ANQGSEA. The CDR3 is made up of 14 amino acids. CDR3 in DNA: TGCAGCGTTCCCGGGCGGACAAACATCGGGGAGCTGTTTTTT. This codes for CSVPGRTNIGELFF.

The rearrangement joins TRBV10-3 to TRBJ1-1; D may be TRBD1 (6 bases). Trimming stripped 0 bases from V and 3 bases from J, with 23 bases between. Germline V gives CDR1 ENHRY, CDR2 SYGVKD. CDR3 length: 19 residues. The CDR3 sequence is CAISESKGVAGARDTEAFF. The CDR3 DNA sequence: TGTGCCATCAGTGAGTCGAAAGGTGTCGCGGGGGCGCGGGACACTGAAGCTTTCTTT.

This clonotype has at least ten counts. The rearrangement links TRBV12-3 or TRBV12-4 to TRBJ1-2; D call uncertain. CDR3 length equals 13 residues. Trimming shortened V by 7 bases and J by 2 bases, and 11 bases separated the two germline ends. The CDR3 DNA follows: TGTGCCAGCAACCCCCACGGGAACTATGGCTACACCTTC. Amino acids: CASNPHGNYGYTF.

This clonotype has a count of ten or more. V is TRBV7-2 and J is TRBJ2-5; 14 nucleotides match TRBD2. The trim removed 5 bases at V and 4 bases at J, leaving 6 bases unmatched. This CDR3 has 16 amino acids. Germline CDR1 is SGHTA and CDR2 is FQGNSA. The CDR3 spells CASSHGTSGSSETQYF. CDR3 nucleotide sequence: TGTGCCAGCAGCCACGGGACTAGCGGGAGTTCAGAGACCCAGTACTTC.

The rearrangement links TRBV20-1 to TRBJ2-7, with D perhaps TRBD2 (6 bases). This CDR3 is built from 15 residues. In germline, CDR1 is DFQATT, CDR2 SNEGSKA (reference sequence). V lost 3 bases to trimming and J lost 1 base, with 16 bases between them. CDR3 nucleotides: TGCAGTGCTAGGGACTCAGCGGGTCCTTCCTACGAGCAGTACTTC. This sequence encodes CSARDSAGPSYEQYF.

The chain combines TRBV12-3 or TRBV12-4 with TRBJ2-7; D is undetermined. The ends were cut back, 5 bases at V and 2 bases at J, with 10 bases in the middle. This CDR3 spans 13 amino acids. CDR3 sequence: CASSALLPYEQYF. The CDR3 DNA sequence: TGTGCCAGCAGTGCGTTGTTGCCCTACGAGCAGTACTTC.

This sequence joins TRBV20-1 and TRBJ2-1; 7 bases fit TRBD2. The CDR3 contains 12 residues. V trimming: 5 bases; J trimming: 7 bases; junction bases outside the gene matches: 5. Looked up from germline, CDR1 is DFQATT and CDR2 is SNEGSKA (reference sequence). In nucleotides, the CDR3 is TGCAGTGCTGGGGGGGTCGGGAATGAGCAGTTCTTC. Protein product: CSAGGVGNEQFF.

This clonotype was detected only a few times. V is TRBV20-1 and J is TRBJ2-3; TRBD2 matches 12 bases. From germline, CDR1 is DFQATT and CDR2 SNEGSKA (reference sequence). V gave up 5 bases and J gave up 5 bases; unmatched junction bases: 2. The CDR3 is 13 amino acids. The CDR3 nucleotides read TGCAGTGCTCAGGGACTAGCGGGAGATACGCAGTATTTT. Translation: CSAQGLAGDTQYF.

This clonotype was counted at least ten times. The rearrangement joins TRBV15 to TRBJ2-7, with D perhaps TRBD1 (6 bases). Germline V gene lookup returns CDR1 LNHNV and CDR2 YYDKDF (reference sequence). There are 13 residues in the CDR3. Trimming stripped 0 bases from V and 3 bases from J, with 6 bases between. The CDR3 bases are TGTGCCACCAGCAGAGACAGGGGCTACGAGCAGTACTTC. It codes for CATSRDRGYEQYF.

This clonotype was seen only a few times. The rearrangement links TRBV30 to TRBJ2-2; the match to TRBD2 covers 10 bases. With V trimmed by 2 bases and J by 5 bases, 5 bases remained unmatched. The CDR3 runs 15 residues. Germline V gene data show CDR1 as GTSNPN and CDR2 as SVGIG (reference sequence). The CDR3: CAWSRAGGQTGELFF. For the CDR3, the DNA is TGTGCCTGGAGTAGAGCGGGGGGGCAAACCGGGGAGCTGTTTTTT.

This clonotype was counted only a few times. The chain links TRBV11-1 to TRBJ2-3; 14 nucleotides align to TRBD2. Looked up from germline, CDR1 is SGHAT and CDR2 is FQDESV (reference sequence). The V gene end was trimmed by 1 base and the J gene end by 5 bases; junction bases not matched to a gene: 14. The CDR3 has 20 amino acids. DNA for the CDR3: TGTGCCAGCAGCTTAGGGACTAGCGGGGGGACGGACTATCGACTAGATACGCAGTATTTT. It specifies CASSLGTSGGTDYRLDTQYF.

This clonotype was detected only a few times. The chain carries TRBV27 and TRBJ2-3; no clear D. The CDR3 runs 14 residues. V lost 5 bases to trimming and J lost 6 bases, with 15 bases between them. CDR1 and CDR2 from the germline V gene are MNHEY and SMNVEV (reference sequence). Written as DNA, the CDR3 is TGTGCCAGCAGTCCCTTTACCCTAGTTGATACGCAGTATTTT. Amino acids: CASSPFTLVDTQYF.

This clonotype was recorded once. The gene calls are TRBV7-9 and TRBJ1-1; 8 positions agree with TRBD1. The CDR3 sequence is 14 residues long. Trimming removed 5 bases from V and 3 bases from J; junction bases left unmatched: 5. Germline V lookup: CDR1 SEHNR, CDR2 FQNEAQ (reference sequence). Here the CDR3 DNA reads TGTGCCAGCAGCGGAACAGGGGGAGACACTGAAGCTTTCTTT. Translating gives CASSGTGGDTEAFF.

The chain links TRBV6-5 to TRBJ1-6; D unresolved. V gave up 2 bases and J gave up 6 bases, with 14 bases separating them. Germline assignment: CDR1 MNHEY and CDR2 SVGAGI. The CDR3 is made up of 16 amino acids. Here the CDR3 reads CASSYQENRLNSPLHF. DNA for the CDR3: TGTGCCAGCAGTTACCAGGAGAACCGACTTAATTCACCCCTCCACTTT.

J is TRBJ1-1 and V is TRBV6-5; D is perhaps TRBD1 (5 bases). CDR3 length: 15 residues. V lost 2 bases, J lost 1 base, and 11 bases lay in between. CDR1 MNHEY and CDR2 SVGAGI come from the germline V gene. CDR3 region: CASSYDRGGNTEAFF. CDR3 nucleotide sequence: TGTGCCAGCAGTTACGACCGTGGGGGGAACACTGAAGCTTTCTTT.

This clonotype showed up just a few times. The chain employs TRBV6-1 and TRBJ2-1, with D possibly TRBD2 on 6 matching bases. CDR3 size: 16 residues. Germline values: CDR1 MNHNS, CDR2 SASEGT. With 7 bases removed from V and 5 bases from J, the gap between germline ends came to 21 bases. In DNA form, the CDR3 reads TGTGCCAGCACCCTGGCGGGCTCCGGGAGAAACAATGAGCAGTTCTTC. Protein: CASTLAGSGRNNEQFF.

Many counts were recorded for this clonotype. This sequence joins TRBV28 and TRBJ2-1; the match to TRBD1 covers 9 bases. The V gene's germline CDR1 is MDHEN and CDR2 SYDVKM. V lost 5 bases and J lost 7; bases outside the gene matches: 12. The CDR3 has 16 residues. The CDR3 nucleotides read TGTGCCAGCAGTCGGGACAGGGAGGCTGTCGGAAATGAGCAGTTCTTC. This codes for CASSRDREAVGNEQFF.

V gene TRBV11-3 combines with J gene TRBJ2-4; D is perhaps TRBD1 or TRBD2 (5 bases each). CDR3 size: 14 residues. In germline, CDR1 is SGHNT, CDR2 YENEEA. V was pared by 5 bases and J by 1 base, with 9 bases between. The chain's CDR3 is CASSAGSAKNIQYF. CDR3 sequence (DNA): TGTGCCAGCAGCGCAGGGAGTGCCAAAAACATTCAGTACTTC.

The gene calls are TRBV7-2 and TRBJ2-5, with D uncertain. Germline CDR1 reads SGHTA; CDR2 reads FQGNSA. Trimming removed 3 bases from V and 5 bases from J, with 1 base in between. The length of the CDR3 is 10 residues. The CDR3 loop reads CASSFETQYF. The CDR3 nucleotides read TGTGCCAGCAGCTTTGAGACCCAGTACTTC.

Written as DNA, the CDR3 is TGCAGTGCGACCTCCCTCGCGGGGGCTGGAAACACCATATATTTT. Its protein is CSATSLAGAGNTIYF. The chain joins TRBV20-1 to TRBJ1-3; TRBD1 might be the D (5 bases). This CDR3 is 15 amino acids long. CDR1 DFQATT and CDR2 SNEGSKA come from the germline V gene (reference sequence). V was shortened by 6 bases and J by 2 bases, with 17 bases between the two germline ends.